The 22 T cell receptor beta chains below all came from one sample that was sequenced in a study of neurological immune-mediated disorders. A single record per CDR3 protein comes from TCRdb applying MiXCR to the 5' RACE reads. The data show some 66,000 distinct CDR3 sequences, with 4.1% seen just once and roughly 2.7% held by the top ten. The sequenced sample consisted of PBMCs. The receptors stem from a man in his fifties or sixties with multiple sclerosis.

Many counts were recorded for this clonotype. The chain has TRBV4-2 and TRBJ1-1; weak D call: TRBD1 (5 bases). CDR1 is LGHNA, CDR2 YNFKEQ, per germline. Trimming took 0 bases from V and 1 from J, leaving 9 bases between them. The CDR3 totals 15 residues. This CDR3 reads CASSQDAGQNTEAFF. Written as DNA, the CDR3 is TGTGCCAGCAGCCAAGATGCGGGGCAGAACACTGAAGCTTTCTTT.

This clonotype has at least ten counts. The genes are TRBV4-1 and TRBJ2-1, with 8 positions matching TRBD2. This CDR3 region has 16 residues. J lost 8 bases, V lost 1 base, and 10 bases had no gene match. In germline, CDR1 is MGHRA, CDR2 YSYEKL. The CDR3 DNA follows: TGCGCCAGCAGCCAAGCTTACCGGGGGGGCCGCTATGAGCAGTTCTTC. Translation: CASSQAYRGGRYEQFF.

This clonotype was detected many times. The rearrangement links TRBV20-1 to TRBJ2-5; TRBD2 aligns across 9 bases. Germline-derived CDR1 and CDR2 are DFQATT and SNEGSKA (reference sequence). V gave up 5 bases and J gave up 2 bases; unmatched junction bases: 12. This CDR3 comprises 16 residues. CDR3 sequence (DNA): TGCAGTGCTGCAAACGCCCTAGCGGGGAAACAAGAGACCCAGTACTTC. Translating gives CSAANALAGKQETQYF.

This clonotype was picked up many times. V usage is TRBV5-6 and J usage is TRBJ2-2, with 12 bases that match TRBD2. V was pared by 2 bases and J by 4 bases, with 9 bases of the junction left unmatched. The CDR3 extends over 18 amino acids. Looked up from germline, CDR1 is SGHDT and CDR2 is YYEEEE. The CDR3 sequence is CASSFTGLAGSSTGELFF. DNA of the CDR3: TGTGCCAGCAGCTTTACCGGACTAGCGGGGTCAAGCACCGGGGAGCTGTTTTTT.

This sequence joins TRBV20-1 and TRBJ2-3; D may be TRBD2 (6 bases). The CDR3 covers 13 residues. Germline CDR1 reads DFQATT; CDR2 reads SNEGSKA (reference sequence). The CDR3 DNA follows: TGCAGCAAAAAGGCTAGCGGCACAGATACGCAGTATTTT. Translating it yields CSKKASGTDTQYF.

This clonotype occurred many times. The chain combines TRBV12-3 or TRBV12-4 with TRBJ1-1, with 11 bases aligning to TRBD1. J lost 3 bases, V lost 3 bases, and 3 bases had no gene match. The CDR3 loop spans 15 amino acids. The CDR3 protein is CASSFGTGGYTEAFF. In DNA form, the CDR3 reads TGTGCCAGCAGTTTTGGGACAGGGGGGTACACTGAAGCTTTCTTT.

This clonotype was counted at least ten times. The gene calls are TRBV7-8 and TRBJ1-5; TRBD1 is a possible D gene (5 bases). V lost 5 bases to trimming and J lost 0 bases, with 14 bases between them. The CDR3 consists of 16 residues. Germline V lookup: CDR1 SGHVS, CDR2 FQNEAQ. CDR3 coding DNA: TGTGCCAGCAGCCCCGAGTCGGGACCTAGCAATCAGCCCCAGCATTTT. Its protein product is CASSPESGPSNQPQHF.

Only a few counts were recorded for this clonotype. V is TRBV4-1 and J is TRBJ2-7, with a tentative D call TRBD2 (6 bases). Germline V CDR1 and CDR2: MGHRA, YSYEKL. This CDR3 is 15 amino acids long. V was shortened by 0 bases and J by 3 bases, with 12 bases between the two germline ends. Here the CDR3 reads CASSQDQLGGYEQYV. CDR3 coding DNA: TGCGCCAGCAGCCAAGATCAGTTGGGGGGCTACGAGCAGTACGTC.

This clonotype showed up many times. The chain combines TRBV12-3 or TRBV12-4 with TRBJ2-2; the D gene is possibly TRBD2 (5 bases). This CDR3 comprises 15 residues. V was clipped by 0 bases and J by 1 base, with 6 bases between them. The CDR3 here is CASSLAGRNTGELFF. CDR3 nucleotide sequence: TGTGCCAGCAGTTTAGCGGGGAGGAACACCGGGGAGCTGTTTTTT.

The rearrangement links TRBV11-2 to TRBJ2-1, with 10 bases aligning to TRBD1. Losses at the gene ends were 5 bases for V and 6 bases for J; bases not matched to a gene: 13. CDR1 is SGHAT, CDR2 FQNNGV, per germline. The CDR3 has 17 residues. The CDR3 loop reads CASSTRTRDRGRNEQFF. Here the CDR3 DNA reads TGTGCCAGCAGCACCCGGACCCGGGACAGGGGTCGCAATGAGCAGTTCTTC.

This clonotype was seen at least ten times. This sequence joins TRBV12-3 or TRBV12-4 and TRBJ1-4; no firm D call. Deletions cut 3 bases from V and 0 bases from J, with 8 bases between. This CDR3 comprises 15 residues. CDR3 sequence (DNA): TGTGCCAGCAGTTTTTACGGGGCAACTAATGAAAAACTGTTTTTT. Encoded protein: CASSFYGATNEKLFF.

The rearrangement uses TRBV13 and TRBJ1-2, with D possibly matching TRBD1 (6 bases). The V gene lost 5 bases and the J gene lost 2 bases, with 12 bases spanning the gap. Germline lookup yields CDR1 PRHDT and CDR2 FYEKMQ (reference sequence). The CDR3 runs 14 residues. The CDR3 region has the DNA TGTGCCAGCAGCAACAGGGTCGCCAACTATGGCTACACCTTC. It yields the protein CASSNRVANYGYTF.

This clonotype was observed a handful of times. At one end, the junction sequence differs from germline, possibly due to a read error. V usage is TRBV12-3 or TRBV12-4 and J usage is TRBJ1-6; tentatively, D is TRBD1 (5 bases). The CDR3 extends over 16 amino acids. CDR3 residues: CASYRSGDSYNSPLNF. The CDR3 DNA sequence: TGTGCCAGTTACAGATCGGGGGACTCCTATAATTCACCCCTCAACTTT.

At least ten counts were recorded for this clonotype. CDR3 sequence reads: CAISAGTGSTDTQYF. The CDR3 nucleotides read TGTGCCATCAGTGCCGGGACAGGGAGCACAGATACGCAGTATTTT. This chain links TRBV10-3 with TRBJ2-3; TRBD1 matches at 9 bases. This CDR3 is 15 amino acids long. The V and J ends lost 4 bases and 0 bases, in that order; junction bases with no gene match: 2. The germline V gene has CDR1 ENHRY and CDR2 SYGVKD.

This clonotype was observed many times. CDR3 sequence: CASVRLAGGLHEQFF. In DNA, the CDR3 is TGTGCCAGCGTCAGGCTAGCGGGGGGGCTTCATGAGCAGTTCTTC. This chain joins TRBV7-6 and TRBJ2-1; 12 bases are shared with TRBD2. Per germline, CDR1 SGHVS and CDR2 FNYEAQ. Losses at the gene ends were 8 bases for V and 8 bases for J; bases not matched to a gene: 10. This CDR3 comprises 15 residues.

At least ten counts were recorded for this clonotype. V gene TRBV7-6 combines with J gene TRBJ1-1; 7 bases line up with TRBD1. The V gene end was trimmed by 5 bases and the J gene end by 4 bases; junction bases not matched to a gene: 7. Germline loops: CDR1 SGHVS, CDR2 FNYEAQ. This CDR3 is 14 amino acids long. The CDR3 DNA is TGTGCCAGCAGCGCTCAGGGGGTTGGCACTGAAGCTTTCTTT. Its translation: CASSAQGVGTEAFF.

This clonotype appeared many times. The V and J genes are TRBV10-2 and TRBJ2-6; D remains unclear. V dropped 7 bases and J dropped 0 bases, with 1 base sitting between them. The CDR3 loop spans 12 amino acids. CDR1 WSHSY and CDR2 SAAADI come from the germline V gene. The DNA for the CDR3 is TGCGCCAGCACCTCTGGGGCCAACGTCCTGACTTTC. It codes for CASTSGANVLTF.

This clonotype was picked up a small number of times. An end of the junction differs from the germline gene, which may be a read error. This chain joins TRBV9 and TRBJ1-6; D is ambiguous. CDR1 and CDR2 (germline): SGDLS, YYNGEE. This CDR3 is built from 15 residues. The CDR3 is CASSVDSGLRSPLNF. CDR3 bases: TGTGCCAGCAGCGTAGACAGTGGGTTACGTTCACCCCTCAACTTT.

This clonotype was detected many times. The chain uses TRBV5-1 and TRBJ1-2; TRBD1 might be the D (5 bases). V dropped 0 bases and J dropped 7 bases, with 7 bases sitting between them. Germline V gives CDR1 SGHRS, CDR2 YFSETQ. The CDR3 is 12 amino acids. The CDR3 nucleotides read TGCGCCAGCAGCTTGGGACAGTTTGGCTACACCTTC. It translates to CASSLGQFGYTF.

The sample holds many counts of this clonotype. This chain uses TRBV5-1 with TRBJ2-6, with D perhaps TRBD1 or TRBD2 (5 bases each). This CDR3 has 14 residues. V lost 4 bases to trimming and J lost 0 bases, with 5 bases between them. Germline V CDR1 and CDR2: SGHRS, YFSETQ. The CDR3 DNA is TGCGCCAGCAGCGGGGGCTCTGGGGCCAACGTCCTGACTTTC. It encodes CASSGGSGANVLTF. Together with reference TRBV5-1 and TRBJ2-6, the CDR3 gives the full variable domain: KAGVTQTPRYLIKTRGQQVTLSCSPISGHRSVSWYQQTPGQGLQFLFEYFSETQRNKGNFPGRFSGRQFSNSRSEMNVSTLELGDSALYLCASSGGSGANVLTFGAGSRLTVL.

This clonotype was found a few times. This chain uses TRBV12-3 or TRBV12-4 with TRBJ1-2; no firm D call. Trimming took 4 bases from V and 4 from J, leaving 16 bases between them. The CDR3 is 15 residues long. CDR3 protein: CASSSDGGRGYGYTF. In DNA, the CDR3 is TGTGCCAGCAGTTCGGACGGCGGACGGGGCTATGGCTACACCTTC.

This clonotype was observed at least ten times. V is TRBV29-1 and J is TRBJ1-4; D perhaps matches TRBD1 (5 bases). V was pared by 7 bases and J by 8 bases, with 20 bases between. Germline CDR1 reads SQVTM; CDR2 reads ANQGSEA. CDR3 length: 14 residues. The CDR3 here is CSAGAGRGREKLFF. The CDR3 DNA is TGCAGCGCCGGGGCGGGTCGCGGGAGGGAAAAACTGTTTTTT. The full variable domain, with the rest looked up from reference TRBV29-1 and TRBJ1-4, is SAVISQKPSRDICQRGTSLTIQCQVDSQVTMMFWYRQQPGQSLTLIATANQGSEATYESGFVIDKFPISRPNLTFSTLTVSNMSPEDSSIYLCSAGAGRGREKLFFGSGTQLSVL.